Below, 9 T cell receptor beta chains from the same sample are listed, as sequenced in a study of blood T cell repertoires in COVID-19. The protocol was immunoSEQ multiplex PCR, while the TCRdb copy is restricted to in-frame clones and leaves out a portion. This table has roughly 200,000 clones, about 75% appearing once. What was sequenced was peripheral blood. Receptor source: a woman between 50 and 59 years old with active or convalescent COVID-19.

This clone was seen only a few times. The chain joins TRBV27 to TRBJ2-7, with 14 bases fitting TRBD2. The V and J ends lost 5 bases and 2 bases, in that order; junction bases with no gene match: 5. The CDR3 runs 16 residues. Germline CDR1 and CDR2: MNHEY and SMNVEV (reference sequence). CDR3 sequence (DNA): TGTGCCAGCAGTGCGGGACTAGCGGGGGCTCCCTACGAGCAGTACTTC. As protein: CASSAGLAGAPYEQYF.

CDR3 DNA: TGTGCCAGCAGTGCCCAGGGTTTAGTACCGACAGGGGACAATCAGCCCCAGCATTTT. Its translation: CASSAQGLVPTGDNQPQHF. This chain connects TRBV2 to TRBJ1-5, with 8 nucleotides matching TRBD1. Trimming took 4 bases from V and 3 from J; bases not matched to a gene: 17. The CDR3 runs 19 residues. Germline V gives CDR1 SNHLY, CDR2 FYNNEI.

J is TRBJ1-2 and V is TRBV29-1; D ambiguous. The ends were cut back, 5 bases at V and 5 bases at J, with 9 bases in the middle. The CDR3 has 11 residues. The V gene's germline CDR1 is SQVTM and CDR2 ANQGSEA. The chain's CDR3 is CSVYQIYGYTF. As DNA, the CDR3 is TGCAGCGTTTATCAGATATATGGCTACACCTTC.

J is TRBJ2-1 and V is TRBV19; 8 bases fit TRBD2. This CDR3 contains 16 residues. Germline V CDR1 and CDR2: LNHDA, SQIVND (reference sequence). Unmatched junction bases numbered 8, after V lost 2 bases and J lost 5 bases. For the CDR3, the DNA is TGTGCCAGTAGTATAATGGCTAGCGGGTACAACAATGAGCAGTTCTTC. Its protein is CASSIMASGYNNEQFF.

The CDR3 DNA sequence: TGTGCCAGCAGCCCGTCCCGGGACAGAGCAGCTAATGAAAAACTGTTTTTT. Translation gives CASSPSRDRAANEKLFF. This chain joins TRBV4-2 and TRBJ1-4; TRBD1 matches at 7 bases. Germline CDR1 LGHNA, CDR2 YNFKEQ. The trim removed 4 bases at V and 3 bases at J, leaving 11 bases unmatched. This CDR3 has 17 amino acids.

The chain uses TRBV21-1 and TRBJ1-2; the D call in the table, TRBD1, was not verified against the DNA. TRBV21-1 is tagged as a pseudogene. This CDR3 comprises 12 residues. CDR3 loop: CASSKTGYGYTF. The CDR3, as DNA: TGTGCCAGCAGCAAAACAGGGTATGGCTACACCTTC.

J is TRBJ2-1 and V is TRBV11-2, with TRBD1 as a possible D gene (6 bases). This CDR3 has 14 amino acids. Trimming left V 5 bases short and J 5 bases short, with 13 bases between. Per the germline V gene, CDR1 is SGHAT and CDR2 is FQNNGV. CDR3 residues: CASSTRDTNNEQFF. The CDR3, as DNA: TGTGCCAGCAGCACCCGGGACACCAACAATGAGCAGTTCTTC.

The chain has TRBV2 and TRBJ1-5, with a possible D match to TRBD1 (6 bases). CDR1 and CDR2 (germline): SNHLY, FYNNEI. The CDR3 extends over 15 amino acids. Trimming took off 5 bases at V and 1 base at J, with 12 bases between the two ends. The CDR3 DNA sequence: TGTGCCAGCAGTCCCGGGACATTCAGCAATCAGCCCCAGCATTTT. Encoded protein: CASSPGTFSNQPQHF.

The V call is TRBV12-5, the J call TRBJ1-2; 8 bases fit TRBD1. The germline CDR1 and CDR2 sequences are LGHNT and FRNRAP. The trim removed 9 bases at V and 1 base at J, leaving 10 bases unmatched. CDR3 size: 15 residues. CDR3: CASSPLRGHNYGYTF. The CDR3 region has the DNA TGTGCTAGCAGCCCACTCAGGGGGCATAACTATGGCTACACCTTC.